These 5 T cell receptor beta chains share one sample of origin, sequenced in a study of a mutant IDH1 vaccine in newly diagnosed glioma (TCRdb year 2021). Reading the label with the study, this specimen's time point is: week 11, during vaccination. Each vaccine dose, consisting of 300 ug of a 20-mer mutant IDH1 peptide in Montanide, was administered subcutaneously with topical imiquimod. Their antigen targets remain unknown. Library generation was performed with the immunoSEQ multiplex PCR assay. This is the immuneACCESS table as TCRdb keeps it, with only in-frame sequences that have V and J called. A part of the clones is gone; compared with another copy, unresolved V genes explain less than half, and the rest is unexplained. The sample yields around 130,000 clones; just under 80% were counted once. The ten largest clones represent 4.5% to 6% of the sample. The sample consisted of PBMCs, taken from a glioma patient whose treatment included an IDH1 peptide vaccine. These receptors originate from a man in his forties with glioma.

The rearrangement links TRBV5-6 to TRBJ2-3; possible D gene TRBD1, 6 bases. CDR3 length equals 15 residues. In germline, CDR1 is SGHDT, CDR2 YYEEEE. V was clipped by 3 bases and J by 0 bases, with 11 bases between them. The DNA for the CDR3 is TGTGCCAGCAGCTGGGGGACATCTAGCACAGATACGCAGTATTTT. It encodes CASSWGTSSTDTQYF.

V is TRBV6-1 and J is TRBJ1-4; TRBD1 matches at 8 bases. The germline V gene encodes CDR1 MNHNS and CDR2 SASEGT. This CDR3 is built from 17 residues. Unmatched junction bases numbered 8, after V lost 1 base and J lost 4 bases. The CDR3 is CASSEEIRGPVNEKLFF. The CDR3 DNA reads TGTGCCAGCAGTGAAGAAATCAGGGGGCCGGTTAATGAAAAACTGTTTTTT.

This rearrangement joins TRBV27 to TRBJ2-1, with unresolved D. Germline V lookup: CDR1 MNHEY, CDR2 SMNVEV (reference sequence). This CDR3 has 13 amino acids. V was cut by 8 bases and J by 8 bases, with 16 bases left in between. CDR3 in DNA: TGTGCCAGCCTCCAGCTTTATGGCGATGAGCAGTTCTTC. Protein: CASLQLYGDEQFF.

The chain combines TRBV28 with TRBJ2-7; no firm D call. Germline CDR1 is MDHEN and CDR2 is SYDVKM. This CDR3 is 12 amino acids long. Trimming removed 1 base at V and 3 bases at J, with 4 bases between. CDR3 DNA sequence: TGTGCCAGCAGTTTATTCATCTACGAGCAGTACTTC. This sequence encodes CASSLFIYEQYF.

The chain combines TRBV7-2 with TRBJ2-2; no clear D gene. The V gene lost 0 bases and the J gene lost 8 bases, with 7 bases spanning the gap. The CDR3 contains 13 residues. The germline V gene has CDR1 SGHTA and CDR2 FQGNSA. DNA of the CDR3: TGTGCCAGCAGCTTAGCGAGGTTGGGGGAGCTGTTTTTT. It encodes CASSLARLGELFF.